These 27 T cell receptor beta chains were sequenced from one sample in a study of CD8+ T cells in alopecia areata (dated by TCRdb to about 2018). What this sample's time point label stands for: baseline before oral tofacitinib. Library generation was performed with the immunoSEQ multiplex PCR assay. To provide template for TCR sequencing, every sample had RNA extracted and reverse transcribed into cDNA. Entries here come from immuneACCESS through TCRdb and include only in-frame sequences with V and J called. Some clones fail to appear in such tables; in the studies checked, an unresolved V gene covers under half of the shortfall, and the cause of the remainder is unknown. The sample table lists 100,000 to 150,000 clones, around three fifths of them with a count of one. The top ten clones comprise roughly 4.5% of the sample. The sequencing used CD4+ T cells sorted from blood, collected at week 0. All receptors come from a human donor with alopecia areata.

V usage is TRBV27 and J usage is TRBJ2-5, with D possibly TRBD2 on 5 matching bases. V dropped 3 bases and J dropped 1 base, with 12 bases sitting between them. Per germline, CDR1 MNHEY and CDR2 SMNVEV (reference sequence). The CDR3 runs 15 residues. CDR3 sequence: CASSLTRRGQETQYF. The CDR3, as DNA: TGTGCCAGCAGTTTGACAAGACGGGGCCAAGAGACCCAGTACTTC.

The chain has TRBV7-2 and TRBJ2-6, with 7 bases fitting TRBD1. CDR1 and CDR2 (germline): SGHTA, FQGNSA. V shed 2 bases and J 1 base; nucleotides not matched to a gene: 8. CDR3 length: 18 amino acids. The CDR3 loop is CASSLNPGGYSGANVLTF. The CDR3, as DNA: TGTGCCAGCAGCTTAAATCCAGGGGGATATTCTGGGGCCAACGTCCTGACTTTC.

The rearrangement links TRBV6-5 to TRBJ1-1, with 10 bases identical to TRBD1. Trimming at V came to 6 bases and at J to 2 bases, leaving 6 bases not matched to a gene. The CDR3 sequence is 15 residues long. Germline lookup yields CDR1 MNHEY and CDR2 SVGAGI. The CDR3: CASSRWTGGNTEAFF. The CDR3 nucleotides are TGTGCCAGCAGCCGATGGACAGGGGGAAACACTGAAGCTTTCTTT.

The chain couples TRBV5-5 to TRBJ1-6; a possible D gene is TRBD1 (5 bases). CDR3 length: 15 amino acids. V was shortened by 4 bases and J by 7 bases, with 15 bases between the two germline ends. CDR1 SGHKS and CDR2 YYEKEE come from the germline V gene (reference sequence). Written as DNA, the CDR3 is TGTGCCAGCAGCCCAATCGGGGGTTGGAATTCACCCCTCCACTTT. This translates into CASSPIGGWNSPLHF.

This sequence joins TRBV6-5 and TRBJ1-5, with D hard to call. Trimming cost V 0 bases and J 0 bases, with 9 bases left between them. This CDR3 comprises 16 residues. From germline, CDR1 is MNHEY and CDR2 SVGAGI. CDR3 DNA sequence: TGTGCCAGCAGTTACTCTTCAGACTATAGCAATCAGCCCCAGCATTTT. It is translated as CASSYSSDYSNQPQHF.

CDR3 nucleotide sequence: TGTGCCACCAGCAGAGCTCAGGGGGGCTACACCTTC. This encodes CATSRAQGGYTF. The chain couples TRBV15 to TRBJ1-2; the D gene is possibly TRBD1 (6 bases). The CDR3 covers 12 residues. From germline, CDR1 is LNHNV and CDR2 YYDKDF (reference sequence). Between the trimmed V and J ends, which lost 1 base and 8 bases, there was a span of 8 bases.

This chain uses TRBV2 with TRBJ2-7, with 7 nucleotides matching TRBD1. CDR3 length: 17 residues. Trimming removed 2 bases from V and 0 bases from J; junction bases left unmatched: 10. The germline CDR1 and CDR2 sequences are SNHLY and FYNNEI. The CDR3 bases are TGTGCCAGCAGTGAAACTGGGACAGCGCTCTTCTCCTACGAGCAGTACTTC. Translation gives CASSETGTALFSYEQYF.

Of note for this clone: In the same sample, other DNA sequences code for this CDR3. V usage is TRBV18 and J usage is TRBJ1-5; no clear D. Germline lookup yields CDR1 KGHSH and CDR2 LQKENI. The CDR3 length is 14 residues. The V end was cut by 1 base, the J end by 2 bases, with 6 bases between. Here the CDR3 DNA reads TGTGCCAGCTCACCACGGCAGGGCAATCAGCCCCAGCATTTT. This codes for CASSPRQGNQPQHF.

This clone was picked up one time. The chain is built from TRBV7-2 and TRBJ2-7, with 9 bases matching TRBD2. The CDR3 length is 15 residues. V lost 1 base to trimming and J lost 3 bases; unmatched junction nucleotides: 4. Germline lookup yields CDR1 SGHTA and CDR2 FQGNSA. The CDR3, as DNA: TGTGCCAGCAGCTTAGGAGGACTAGCGAGCTACGAGCAGTACTTC. It encodes CASSLGGLASYEQYF.

This sequence joins TRBV30 and TRBJ2-2; TRBD2 aligns across 8 bases. V shed 2 bases and J 3 bases; nucleotides not matched to a gene: 8. Germline values: CDR1 GTSNPN, CDR2 SVGIG (reference sequence). This CDR3 is 16 amino acids long. The DNA for the CDR3 is TGTGCCTGGAGTCCGGGGGCGGGAGGTTACACCGGGGAGCTGTTTTTT. It is translated as CAWSPGAGGYTGELFF.

CDR3: CASRKQVNTEAFF. Here the CDR3 DNA reads TGCGCCAGCAGGAAACAGGTTAACACTGAAGCTTTCTTT. The chain links TRBV5-1 to TRBJ1-1; tentatively, D is TRBD1 (5 bases). CDR3 length: 13 amino acids. CDR1 and CDR2 from the germline V gene are SGHRS and YFSETQ. V was pared by 5 bases and J by 2 bases, with 10 bases between.

This chain uses TRBV7-9 with TRBJ2-7; possibly TRBD2 for D (6 bases). The CDR3 has 13 residues. Trimming shortened V by 3 bases and J by 5 bases, and 11 bases separated the two germline ends. Germline assignment: CDR1 SEHNR and CDR2 FQNEAQ (reference sequence). The CDR3 DNA sequence: TGTGCCAGCAGCTTGAGGGAGGCCCACGAGCAGTACTTC. Its translation is CASSLREAHEQYF. Combining the CDR3 with reference TRBV7-9 and TRBJ2-7 gives the whole variable domain DTGVSQNPRHKITKRGQNVTFRCDPISEHNRLYWYRQTLGQGPEFLTYFQNEAQLEKSRLLSDRFSAERPKGSFSTLEIQRTEQGDSAMYLCASSLREAHEQYFGPGTRLTVT.

This clone was counted only a few times. This chain joins TRBV7-9 and TRBJ2-7; 7 bases map to TRBD2. The CDR3 has 13 residues. Trimming at V came to 1 base and at J to 5 bases, leaving 2 bases not matched to a gene. CDR1 and CDR2 from the germline V gene are SEHNR and FQNEAQ (reference sequence). For the CDR3, the DNA is TGTGCCAGCAGCTTAGTAGGGACTAACGAGCAGTACTTC. Amino acid sequence: CASSLVGTNEQYF.

This clone occurred a few times. The chain uses TRBV5-1 and TRBJ2-1; 11 positions agree with TRBD2. Germline loops: CDR1 SGHRS, CDR2 YFSETQ. The CDR3 length is 16 residues. The J segment lost 8 bases and the V segment lost 5 bases, leaving 12 bases of the junction unmatched. The CDR3 bases are TGCGCCAGCAGTTCCTTTACTAGCGGGAGTGACTATGAGCAGTTCTTC. Translating gives CASSSFTSGSDYEQFF.

The rearrangement uses TRBV7-8 and TRBJ2-7; TRBD2 might be the D (6 bases). The V end lost 1 base, the J end lost 3 bases, and 13 bases lay between the germline ends. Germline lookup yields CDR1 SGHVS and CDR2 FQNEAQ. This CDR3 spans 15 amino acids. CDR3 in DNA: TGTGCCAGCAGCTTAGAGGCGGGGACCAACTACGAGCAGTACTTC. It is translated as CASSLEAGTNYEQYF.

The count of this clone is one. The V gene is TRBV27, the J gene TRBJ1-2, with D perhaps matching TRBD1 (6 bases). CDR3 length: 13 residues. The germline CDR1 and CDR2 sequences are MNHEY and SMNVEV (reference sequence). V shed 4 bases and J shed 3 bases, with 9 bases lying between them. The CDR3 DNA follows: TGTGCCAGCAGTTCACAGGGTGACTATGGCTACACCTTC. It is translated as CASSSQGDYGYTF.

V and J are TRBV6-6 and TRBJ2-5; 9 bases are a match to TRBD1. The DNA end is a closer match to TRBJ2-7, so the J assignment may be wrong. CDR1 MNHNY and CDR2 SVGAGI come from the germline V gene (reference sequence). The CDR3 length is 15 residues. The CDR3 nucleotides read TGTGCCAGCAGTTCGGCGACAGGGGGAGGGGGCGAGCAGTACTTC. It translates to CASSSATGGGGEQYF.

CDR3 sequence: CASSTYADRHNQPQHF. As DNA, the CDR3 is TGCGCCAGCAGCACCTACGCCGACAGACACAATCAGCCCCAGCATTTT. The chain has TRBV5-1 and TRBJ1-5; TRBD1 might be the D (5 bases). Germline V gives CDR1 SGHRS, CDR2 YFSETQ. Trimming left V 4 bases short and J 3 bases short, with 17 bases between. The CDR3 has 16 residues.

The chain recombines TRBV9 with TRBJ1-2; D might be TRBD1 (6 bases). The CDR3 sequence is 16 residues long. V was trimmed by 3 bases and J by 5 bases, leaving 20 bases between them. CDR1 and CDR2 (germline): SGDLS, YYNGEE. The CDR3 region is CASSALGGGALYGYTF. The DNA for the CDR3 is TGTGCCAGCAGCGCCCTTGGTGGGGGGGCACTTTATGGCTACACCTTC.

This chain connects TRBV11-2 to TRBJ2-3; the match to TRBD1 covers 11 bases. V shed 5 bases, J shed 0 bases, and the junction held 7 bases outside the gene matches. This CDR3 is built from 17 residues. Germline loops: CDR1 SGHAT, CDR2 FQNNGV. The CDR3 loop reads CASSPGQGAMSTDTQYF. In nucleotides, the CDR3 is TGTGCCAGCAGCCCCGGACAGGGGGCCATGAGCACAGATACGCAGTATTTT.

This rearrangement joins TRBV11-1 to TRBJ2-7; TRBD1 matches at 8 bases. Germline V gene data show CDR1 as SGHAT and CDR2 as FQDESV (reference sequence). CDR3 length: 14 residues. With 4 bases clipped from V and 2 bases from J, the junction kept 4 bases outside the gene matches. CDR3 bases: TGTGCCAGCAGCTCGTGGGGACAGGCCTACGAGCAGTACTTC. Protein: CASSSWGQAYEQYF.

There are a few counts of this clone. The chain employs TRBV6-5 and TRBJ2-2, with D possibly being TRBD1 (6 bases). CDR3 length: 13 residues. Germline CDR1 and CDR2: MNHEY and SVGAGI. The germline V and J ends were trimmed by 5 bases and 4 bases, with 8 bases remaining between them. CDR3 protein: CASSRDITGELFF. CDR3 sequence (DNA): TGTGCCAGCAGTCGGGACATCACCGGGGAGCTGTTTTTT.

This clone was counted once. V and J are TRBV5-1 and TRBJ1-1; TRBD1 agrees at 10 bases. V shed 5 bases and J 0 bases; nucleotides not matched to a gene: 10. Per germline, CDR1 SGHRS and CDR2 YFSETQ. The CDR3 loop spans 17 amino acids. The CDR3 loop is CASSSGTGAPVNTEAFF. The CDR3 nucleotides read TGCGCCAGCAGTTCCGGGACAGGGGCACCAGTGAACACTGAAGCTTTCTTT.

CDR3 residues: CASSKNRDYGYTF. Written as DNA, the CDR3 is TGTGCCAGCAGTAAAAACAGGGACTATGGCTACACCTTC. This rearrangement joins TRBV4-2 to TRBJ1-2; possible D gene TRBD1, 6 bases. This CDR3 comprises 13 residues. The germline gives CDR1 LGHNA, CDR2 YNFKEQ. The ends were cut back, 6 bases at V and 3 bases at J, with 11 bases in the middle.

About this clone itself: Other DNA sequences within the sample encode an identical CDR3. This chain uses TRBV5-1 with TRBJ2-2; D is unresolved. Per germline, CDR1 SGHRS and CDR2 YFSETQ. V was clipped by 0 bases and J by 5 bases, with 5 bases between them. The CDR3 totals 13 residues. The CDR3 reads CASSLASTGELFF. The CDR3 DNA is TGCGCCAGCAGCTTGGCCAGTACCGGGGAGCTGTTTTTT.

DNA for the CDR3: TGCGCCAGCAGCGCTGGGACAGGGCCGAACTACGAGCAGTACTTC. This sequence encodes CASSAGTGPNYEQYF. The chain employs TRBV5-1 and TRBJ2-7; 9 bases are shared with TRBD1. Germline CDR1 is SGHRS and CDR2 is YFSETQ. CDR3 length equals 15 residues. The V and J ends lost 4 bases and 3 bases, in that order; junction bases with no gene match: 8. Based on the CDR3 plus reference TRBV5-1 and TRBJ2-7, the full variable domain is KAGVTQTPRYLIKTRGQQVTLSCSPISGHRSVSWYQQTPGQGLQFLFEYFSETQRNKGNFPGRFSGRQFSNSRSEMNVSTLELGDSALYLCASSAGTGPNYEQYFGPGTRLTVT.

This clone was picked up a small number of times. This sequence joins TRBV6-1 and TRBJ2-7; TRBD1 might be the D (6 bases). Germline V gene lookup returns CDR1 MNHNS and CDR2 SASEGT. Trimming removed 7 bases at V and 7 bases at J, with 20 bases between. This CDR3 comprises 14 residues. CDR3 region: CASTLPGHNGEQYF. CDR3 nucleotide sequence: TGTGCCAGCACCCTTCCGGGACACAACGGGGAGCAGTACTTC.